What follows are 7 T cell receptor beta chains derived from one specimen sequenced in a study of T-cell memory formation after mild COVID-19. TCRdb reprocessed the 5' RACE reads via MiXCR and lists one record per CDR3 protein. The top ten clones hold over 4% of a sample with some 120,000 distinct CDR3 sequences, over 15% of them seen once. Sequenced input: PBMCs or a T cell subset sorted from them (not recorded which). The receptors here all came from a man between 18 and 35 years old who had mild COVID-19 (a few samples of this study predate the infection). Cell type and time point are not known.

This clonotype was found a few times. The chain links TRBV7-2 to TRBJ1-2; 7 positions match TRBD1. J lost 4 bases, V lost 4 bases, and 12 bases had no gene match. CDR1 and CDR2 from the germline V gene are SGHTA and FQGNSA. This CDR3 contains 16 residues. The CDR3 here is CASSSTSGGLPYGYTF. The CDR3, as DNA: TGTGCCAGCAGCTCAACCTCAGGGGGTCTGCCCTATGGCTACACCTTC.

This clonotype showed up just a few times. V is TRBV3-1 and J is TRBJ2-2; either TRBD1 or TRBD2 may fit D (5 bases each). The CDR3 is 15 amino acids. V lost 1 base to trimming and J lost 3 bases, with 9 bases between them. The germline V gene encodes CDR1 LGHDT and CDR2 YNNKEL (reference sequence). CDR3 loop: CASSQAGADTGELFF. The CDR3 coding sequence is TGTGCCAGCAGCCAAGCCGGGGCCGACACCGGGGAGCTGTTTTTT.

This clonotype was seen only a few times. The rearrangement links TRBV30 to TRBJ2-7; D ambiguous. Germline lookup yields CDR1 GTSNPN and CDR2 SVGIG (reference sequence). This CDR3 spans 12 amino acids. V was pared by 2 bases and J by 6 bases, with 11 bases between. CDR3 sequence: CAWSQLPREQYF. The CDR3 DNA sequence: TGTGCCTGGAGTCAACTCCCCCGCGAGCAGTACTTC.

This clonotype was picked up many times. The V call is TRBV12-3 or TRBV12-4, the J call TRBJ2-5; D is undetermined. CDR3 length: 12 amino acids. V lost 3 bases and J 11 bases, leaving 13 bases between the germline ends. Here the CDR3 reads CASSLSTDHQYF. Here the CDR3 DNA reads TGTGCCAGCAGTTTGTCGACGGACCATCAGTACTTC.

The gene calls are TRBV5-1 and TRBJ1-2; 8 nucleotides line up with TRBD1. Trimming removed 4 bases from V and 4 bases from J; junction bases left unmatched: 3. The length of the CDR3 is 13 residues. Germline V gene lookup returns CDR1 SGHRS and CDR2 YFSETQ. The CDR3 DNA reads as TGCGCCAGCAGCGAAGGGACAGGCTATGGCTACACCTTC. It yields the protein CASSEGTGYGYTF.

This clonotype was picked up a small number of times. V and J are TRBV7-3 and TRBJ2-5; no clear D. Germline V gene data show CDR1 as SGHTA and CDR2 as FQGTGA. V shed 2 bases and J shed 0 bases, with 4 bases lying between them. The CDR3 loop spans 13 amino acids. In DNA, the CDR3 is TGTGCCAGCAGCTTAGAGTACCAAGAGACCCAGTACTTC. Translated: CASSLEYQETQYF. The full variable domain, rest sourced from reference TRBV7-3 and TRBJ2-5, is GAGVSQTPSNKVTEKGKYVELRCDPISGHTALYWYRQSLGQGPEFLIYFQGTGAADDSGLPNDRFFAVRPEGSVSTLKIQRTERGDSAVYLCASSLEYQETQYFGPGTRLLVL.

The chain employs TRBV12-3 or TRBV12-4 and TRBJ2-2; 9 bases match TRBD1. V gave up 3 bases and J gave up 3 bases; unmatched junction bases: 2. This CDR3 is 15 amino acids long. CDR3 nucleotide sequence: TGTGCCAGCAGTTTGGGGACAGGGTACACCGGGGAGCTGTTTTTT. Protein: CASSLGTGYTGELFF.